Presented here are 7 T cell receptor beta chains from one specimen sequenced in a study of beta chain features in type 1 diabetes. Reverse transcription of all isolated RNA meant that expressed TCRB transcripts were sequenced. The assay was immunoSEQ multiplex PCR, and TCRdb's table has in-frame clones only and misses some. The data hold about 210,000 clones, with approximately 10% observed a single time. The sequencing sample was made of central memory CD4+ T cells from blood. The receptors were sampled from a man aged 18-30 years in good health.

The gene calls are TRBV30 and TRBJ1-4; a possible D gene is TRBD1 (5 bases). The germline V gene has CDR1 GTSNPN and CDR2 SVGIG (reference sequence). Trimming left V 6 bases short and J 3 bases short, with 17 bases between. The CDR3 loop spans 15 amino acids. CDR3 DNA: TGTGCCTGTCTACCGCCGGACAACGCTAATGAAAAACTGTTTTTT. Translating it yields CACLPPDNANEKLFF.

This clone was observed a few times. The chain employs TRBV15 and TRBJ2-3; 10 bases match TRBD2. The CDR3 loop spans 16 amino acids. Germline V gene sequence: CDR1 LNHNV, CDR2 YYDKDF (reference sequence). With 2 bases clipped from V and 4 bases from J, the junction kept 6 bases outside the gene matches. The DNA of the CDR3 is TGTGCCACCAGCAGACGGACTAGCGGAGGGGCAGATACGCAGTATTTT. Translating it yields CATSRRTSGGADTQYF.

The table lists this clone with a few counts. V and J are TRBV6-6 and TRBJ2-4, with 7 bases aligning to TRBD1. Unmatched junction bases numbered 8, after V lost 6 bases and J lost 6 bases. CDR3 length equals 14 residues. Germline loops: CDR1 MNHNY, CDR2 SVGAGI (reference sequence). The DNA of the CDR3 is TGTGCCAGCAGGGCAGGGACAGAAAGAAACATTCAGTACTTC. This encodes CASRAGTERNIQYF.

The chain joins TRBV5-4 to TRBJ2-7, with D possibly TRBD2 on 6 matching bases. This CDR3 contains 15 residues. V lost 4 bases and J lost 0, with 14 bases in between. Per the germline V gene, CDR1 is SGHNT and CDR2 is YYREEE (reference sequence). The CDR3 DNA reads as TGTGCCAGCAGCAGCCCCCGGGACTTCTCCTACGAGCAGTACTTC. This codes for CASSSPRDFSYEQYF.

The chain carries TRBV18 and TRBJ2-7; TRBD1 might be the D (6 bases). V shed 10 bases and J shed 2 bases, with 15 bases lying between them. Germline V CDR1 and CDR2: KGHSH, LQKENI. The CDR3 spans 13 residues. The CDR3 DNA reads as TGTGCCACCCACTCAGGACAGACCTACGAGCAGTACTTC. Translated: CATHSGQTYEQYF.

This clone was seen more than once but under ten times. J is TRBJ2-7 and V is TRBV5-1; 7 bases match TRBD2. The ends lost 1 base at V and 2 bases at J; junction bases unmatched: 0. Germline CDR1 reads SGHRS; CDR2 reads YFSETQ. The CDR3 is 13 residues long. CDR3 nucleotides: TGCGCCAGCAGCTTGCGGGGGGCCTACGAGCAGTACTTC. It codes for CASSLRGAYEQYF.

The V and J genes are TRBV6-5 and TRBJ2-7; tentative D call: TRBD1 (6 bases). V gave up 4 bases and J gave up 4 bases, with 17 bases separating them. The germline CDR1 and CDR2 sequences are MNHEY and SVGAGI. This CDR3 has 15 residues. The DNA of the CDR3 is TGTGCCAGCAGTTCCCGCCCAGAAGGGGGATACGAGCAGTACTTC. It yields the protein CASSSRPEGGYEQYF.